Each of the 6 T cell receptor beta chains below was sequenced from the same sample in a study of cytomegalovirus exposure and HLA in healthy donors. The repertoire was sequenced with immunoSEQ multiplex PCR; TCRdb's copy has only in-frame clones and lacks some. The table lists some 86,000 clones, 90% to 95% of them singletons. What was sequenced was PBMCs. The receptors shown here come from a woman aged 25 to 45 in good health and CMV-seronegative.

V is TRBV12-5 and J is TRBJ2-6, with 8 bases matching TRBD1. The CDR3 spans 17 residues. With 6 bases clipped from V and 1 base from J, the junction kept 8 bases outside the gene matches. Germline-derived CDR1 and CDR2 are LGHNT and FRNRAP. CDR3 protein: CASGPGQAVSGANVLTF. DNA for the CDR3: TGTGCTAGTGGGCCGGGACAGGCCGTATCTGGGGCCAACGTCCTGACTTTC.

The gene calls are TRBV18 and TRBJ1-3, with 11 bases aligning to TRBD1. Germline CDR1 KGHSH, CDR2 LQKENI. The CDR3 has 16 amino acids. V lost 6 bases, J lost 4 bases, and 8 bases stayed unmatched. The CDR3 reads CASSYGQGASGNTIYF. CDR3 sequence (DNA): TGTGCCAGCTCCTACGGACAGGGGGCTTCGGGAAACACCATATATTTT.

This CDR3 is CASSLIAGSGNTIYF. In DNA, the CDR3 is TGTGCCAGCAGCTTAATAGCGGGTTCCGGAAACACCATATATTTT. J is TRBJ1-3 and V is TRBV7-9; D uncertain. The CDR3 covers 15 residues. V gave up 2 bases and J gave up 4 bases, with 12 bases separating them. Looked up from germline, CDR1 is SEHNR and CDR2 is FQNEAQ (reference sequence).

V gene TRBV4-1 combines with J gene TRBJ2-2, with TRBD1 as a possible D gene (6 bases). Trimming removed 1 base from V and 5 bases from J, with 23 bases in between. Germline CDR1 is MGHRA and CDR2 is YSYEKL. The CDR3 contains 19 residues. CDR3 amino acids: CASSQAGARGQSRTGELFF. The CDR3 DNA is TGCGCCAGCAGCCAAGCAGGGGCTAGGGGCCAATCACGGACCGGGGAGCTGTTTTTT.

The chain combines TRBV5-8 with TRBJ1-4; D not certain. The germline V gene has CDR1 SGHTS and CDR2 YDEGEE. The length of the CDR3 is 17 residues. Trimming left V 4 bases short and J 3 bases short, with 19 bases between. The CDR3 sequence: CASSAGLEGRANEKLFF. CDR3 nucleotide sequence: TGTGCCAGCAGCGCAGGATTGGAGGGTCGGGCTAATGAAAAACTGTTTTTT.

Turning to this clone: A junction boundary mismatches the germline segment, possibly from a read error. This sequence joins TRBV7-9 and TRBJ1-2; TRBD1 matches at 7 bases. The CDR3 extends over 12 amino acids. Germline V CDR1 and CDR2: SEHNR, FQNEAQ (reference sequence). The CDR3 reads CASSLGQPAMDF. The CDR3, as DNA: TGTGCCAGCAGCCTGGGACAGCCTGCGATGGACTTC.